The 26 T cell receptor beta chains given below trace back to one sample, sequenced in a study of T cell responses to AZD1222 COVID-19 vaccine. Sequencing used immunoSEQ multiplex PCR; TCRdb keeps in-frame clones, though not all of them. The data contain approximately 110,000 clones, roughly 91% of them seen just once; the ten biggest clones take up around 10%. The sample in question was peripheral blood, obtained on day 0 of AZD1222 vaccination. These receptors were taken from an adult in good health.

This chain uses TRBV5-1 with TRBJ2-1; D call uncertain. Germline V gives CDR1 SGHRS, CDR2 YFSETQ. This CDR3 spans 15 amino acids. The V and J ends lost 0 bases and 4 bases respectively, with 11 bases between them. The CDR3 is CASSLVGNLYNEQFF. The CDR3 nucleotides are TGCGCCAGCAGCTTGGTTGGGAACTTATACAATGAGCAGTTCTTC.

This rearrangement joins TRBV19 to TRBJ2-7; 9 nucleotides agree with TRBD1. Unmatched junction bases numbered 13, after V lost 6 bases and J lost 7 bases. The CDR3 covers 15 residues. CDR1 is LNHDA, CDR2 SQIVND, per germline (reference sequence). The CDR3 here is CASSDPAGTGMEQYF. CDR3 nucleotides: TGTGCCAGTAGCGACCCGGCCGGGACAGGGATGGAGCAGTACTTC. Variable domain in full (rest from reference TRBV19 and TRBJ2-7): DGGITQSPKYLFRKEGQNVTLSCEQNLNHDAMYWYRQDPGQGLRLIYYSQIVNDFQKGDIAEGYSVSREKKESFPLTVTSAQKNPTAFYLCASSDPAGTGMEQYFGPGTRLTVT.

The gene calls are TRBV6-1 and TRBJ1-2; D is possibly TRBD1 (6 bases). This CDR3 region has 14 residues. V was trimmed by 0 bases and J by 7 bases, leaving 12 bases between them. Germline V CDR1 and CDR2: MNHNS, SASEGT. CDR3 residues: CASSEALDSRGYTF. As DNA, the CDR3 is TGTGCCAGCAGTGAAGCGCTGGACAGTCGTGGCTACACCTTC.

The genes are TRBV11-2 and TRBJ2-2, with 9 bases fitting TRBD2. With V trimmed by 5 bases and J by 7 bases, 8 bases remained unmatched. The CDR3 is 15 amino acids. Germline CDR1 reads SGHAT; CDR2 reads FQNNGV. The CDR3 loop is CASSRSGSVVGELFF. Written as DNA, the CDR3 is TGTGCCAGCAGCCGTAGCGGGAGCGTTGTCGGGGAGCTGTTTTTT.

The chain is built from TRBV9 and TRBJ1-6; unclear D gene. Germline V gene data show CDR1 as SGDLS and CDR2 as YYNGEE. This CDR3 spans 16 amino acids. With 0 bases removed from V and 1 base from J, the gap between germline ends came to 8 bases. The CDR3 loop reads CASSVDVGSYNSPLHF. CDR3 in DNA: TGTGCCAGCAGCGTAGATGTGGGGTCCTATAATTCACCCCTCCACTTT.

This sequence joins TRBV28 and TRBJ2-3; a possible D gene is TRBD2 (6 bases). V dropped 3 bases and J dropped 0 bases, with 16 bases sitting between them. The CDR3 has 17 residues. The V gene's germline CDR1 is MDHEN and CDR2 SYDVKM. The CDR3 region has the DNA TGTGCCAGCAGTTTTATGGCGGGACGTACCAGCACAGATACGCAGTATTTT. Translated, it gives CASSFMAGRTSTDTQYF.

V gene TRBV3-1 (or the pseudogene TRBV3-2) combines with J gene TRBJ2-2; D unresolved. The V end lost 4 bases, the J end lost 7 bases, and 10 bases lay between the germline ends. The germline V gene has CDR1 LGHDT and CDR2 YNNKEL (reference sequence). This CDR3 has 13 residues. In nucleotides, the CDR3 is TGTGCCAGCAGCCGGAACGGCGGCGGGGAGCTGTTTTTT. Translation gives CASSRNGGGELFF.

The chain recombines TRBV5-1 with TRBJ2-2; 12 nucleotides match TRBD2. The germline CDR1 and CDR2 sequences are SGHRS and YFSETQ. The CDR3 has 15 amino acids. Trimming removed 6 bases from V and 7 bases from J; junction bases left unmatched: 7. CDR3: CASNLAGGPGGELFF. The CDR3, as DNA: TGCGCCAGCAACCTAGCGGGAGGGCCTGGCGGGGAGCTGTTTTTT.

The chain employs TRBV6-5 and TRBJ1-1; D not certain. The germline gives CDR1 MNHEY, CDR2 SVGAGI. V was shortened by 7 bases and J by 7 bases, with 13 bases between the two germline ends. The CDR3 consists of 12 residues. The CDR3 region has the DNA TGTGCCAGCATGCGCGGGGAAGGTGAAGCTTTCTTT. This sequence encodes CASMRGEGEAFF.

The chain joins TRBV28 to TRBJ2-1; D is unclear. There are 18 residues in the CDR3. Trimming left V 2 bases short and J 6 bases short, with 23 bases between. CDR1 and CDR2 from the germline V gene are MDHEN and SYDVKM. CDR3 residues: CASSLGSLARRKGNEQFF. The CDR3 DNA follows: TGTGCCAGCAGTTTAGGCTCCTTGGCCAGGCGGAAAGGCAATGAGCAGTTCTTC.

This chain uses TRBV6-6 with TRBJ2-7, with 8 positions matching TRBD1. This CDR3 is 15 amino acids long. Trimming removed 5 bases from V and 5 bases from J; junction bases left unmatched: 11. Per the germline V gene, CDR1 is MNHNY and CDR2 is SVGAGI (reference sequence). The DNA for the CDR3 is TGTGCCAGCAGTGGCTCGGACAGGGTGGCCCACGAGCAGTACTTC. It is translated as CASSGSDRVAHEQYF.

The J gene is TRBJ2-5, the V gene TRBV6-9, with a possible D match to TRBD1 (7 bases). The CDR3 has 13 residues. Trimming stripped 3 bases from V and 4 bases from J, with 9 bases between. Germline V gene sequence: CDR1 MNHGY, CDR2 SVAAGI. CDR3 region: CASSYRGVETQYF. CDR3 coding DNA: TGTGCCAGCAGTTACAGGGGGGTAGAGACCCAGTACTTC.

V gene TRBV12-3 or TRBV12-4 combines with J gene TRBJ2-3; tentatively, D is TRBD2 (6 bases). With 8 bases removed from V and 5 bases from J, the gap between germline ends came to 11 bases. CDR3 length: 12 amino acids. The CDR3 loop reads CASRRDGDTQYF. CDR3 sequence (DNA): TGTGCCAGCCGGCGGGACGGAGATACGCAGTATTTT.

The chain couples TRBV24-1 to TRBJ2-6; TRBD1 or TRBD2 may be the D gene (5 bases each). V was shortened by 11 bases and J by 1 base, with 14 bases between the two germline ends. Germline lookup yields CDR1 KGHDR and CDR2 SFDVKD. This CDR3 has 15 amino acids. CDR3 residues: CAIGQGASGANVLTF. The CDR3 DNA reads TGTGCCATCGGGCAGGGAGCGTCTGGGGCCAACGTCCTGACTTTC.

The CDR3 DNA reads as TGCGCCAGCAACGTGGGGACAGGGAGCTATGGCTACACCTTC. This translates into CASNVGTGSYGYTF. The chain carries TRBV5-1 and TRBJ1-2; TRBD1 matches 9 bases. The ends lost 6 bases at V and 4 bases at J; junction bases unmatched: 7. CDR1 is SGHRS, CDR2 YFSETQ, per germline. This CDR3 contains 14 residues. The complete variable domain, with remaining parts taken from reference TRBV5-1 and TRBJ1-2, reads KAGVTQTPRYLIKTRGQQVTLSCSPISGHRSVSWYQQTPGQGLQFLFEYFSETQRNKGNFPGRFSGRQFSNSRSEMNVSTLELGDSALYLCASNVGTGSYGYTFGSGTRLTVV.

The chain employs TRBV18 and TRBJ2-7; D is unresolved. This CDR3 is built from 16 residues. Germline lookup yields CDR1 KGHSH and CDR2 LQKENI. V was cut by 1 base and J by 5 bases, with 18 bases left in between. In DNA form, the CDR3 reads TGTGCCAGCTCACCACTTTATAGTCCTCTAGGAGACGAGCAGTACTTC. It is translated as CASSPLYSPLGDEQYF.

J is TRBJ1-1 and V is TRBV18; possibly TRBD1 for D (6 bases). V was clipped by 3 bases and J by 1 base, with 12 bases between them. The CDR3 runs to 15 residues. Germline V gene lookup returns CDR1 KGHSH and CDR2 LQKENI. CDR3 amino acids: CASSPSQGQNTEAFF. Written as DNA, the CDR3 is TGTGCCAGCTCACCGTCGCAGGGGCAGAACACTGAAGCTTTCTTT.

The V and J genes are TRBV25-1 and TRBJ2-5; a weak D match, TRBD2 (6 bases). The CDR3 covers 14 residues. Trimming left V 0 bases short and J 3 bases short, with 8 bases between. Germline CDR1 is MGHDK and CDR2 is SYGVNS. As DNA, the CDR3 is TGTGCCAGCAGTGAATATAGGGAGGAAGAGACCCAGTACTTC. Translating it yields CASSEYREEETQYF.

In nucleotides, the CDR3 is TGTGCCAGCAGCTTGGCAGGGGATAATAGAAACACCATATATTTT. Its translation: CASSLAGDNRNTIYF. The chain joins TRBV5-5 to TRBJ1-3, with D tentatively TRBD1 (6 bases). Trimming stripped 0 bases from V and 5 bases from J, with 12 bases between. Per germline, CDR1 SGHKS and CDR2 YYEKEE (reference sequence). The CDR3 length is 15 residues. The variable domain in full, completed from reference TRBV5-5 and TRBJ1-3, reads DAGVTQSPTHLIKTRGQQVTLRCSPISGHKSVSWYQQVLGQGPQFIFQYYEKEERGRGNFPDRFSARQFPNYSSELNVNALLLGDSALYLCASSLAGDNRNTIYFGEGSWLTVV.

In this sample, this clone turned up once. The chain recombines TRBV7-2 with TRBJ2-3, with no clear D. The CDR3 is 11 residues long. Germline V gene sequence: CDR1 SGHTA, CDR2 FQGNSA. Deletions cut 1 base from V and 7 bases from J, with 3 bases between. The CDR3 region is CASSLGYTQYF. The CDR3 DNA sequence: TGTGCCAGCAGCTTAGGCTATACGCAGTATTTT. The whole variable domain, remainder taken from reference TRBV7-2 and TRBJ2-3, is GAGVSQSPSNKVTEKGKDVELRCDPISGHTALYWYRQSLGQGLEFLIYFQGNSAPDKSGLPSDRFSAERTGGSVSTLTIQRTQQEDSAVYLCASSLGYTQYFGPGTRLTVL.

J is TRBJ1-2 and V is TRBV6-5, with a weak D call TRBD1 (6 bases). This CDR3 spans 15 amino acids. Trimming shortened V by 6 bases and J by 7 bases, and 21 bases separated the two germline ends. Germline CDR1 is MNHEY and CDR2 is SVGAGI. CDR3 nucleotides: TGTGCCAGCAGATCCACAGGGACCCAAAATCCTGGCTACACCTTC. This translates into CASRSTGTQNPGYTF.

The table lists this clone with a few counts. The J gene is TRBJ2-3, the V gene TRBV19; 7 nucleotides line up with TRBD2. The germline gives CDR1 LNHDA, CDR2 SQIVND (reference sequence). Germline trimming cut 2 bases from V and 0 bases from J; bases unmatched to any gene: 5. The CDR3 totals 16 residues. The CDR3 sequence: CASSIQRDASTDTQYF. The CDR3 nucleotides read TGTGCCAGTAGTATACAGCGGGACGCGAGCACAGATACGCAGTATTTT.

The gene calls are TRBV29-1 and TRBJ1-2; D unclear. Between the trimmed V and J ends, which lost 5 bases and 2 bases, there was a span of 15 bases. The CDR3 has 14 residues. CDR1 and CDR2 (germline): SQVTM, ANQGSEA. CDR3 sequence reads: CSVLAGGLNYGYTF. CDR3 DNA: TGCAGCGTTTTAGCGGGAGGGCTCAACTATGGCTACACCTTC.

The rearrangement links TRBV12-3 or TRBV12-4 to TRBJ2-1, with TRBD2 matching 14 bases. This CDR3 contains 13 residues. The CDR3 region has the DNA TGTGCTAGCGGGACTAGCGGGAGTAGTGAGCAGTTCTTC. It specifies CASGTSGSSEQFF.

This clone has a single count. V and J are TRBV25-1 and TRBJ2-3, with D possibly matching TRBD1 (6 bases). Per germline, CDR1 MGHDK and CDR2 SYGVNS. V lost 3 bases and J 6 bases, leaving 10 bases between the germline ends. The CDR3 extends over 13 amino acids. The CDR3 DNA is TGTGCCAGCAGTGATTACAGGGAGGATACGCAGTATTTT. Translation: CASSDYREDTQYF. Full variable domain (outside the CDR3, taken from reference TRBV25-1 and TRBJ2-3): EADIYQTPRYLVIGTGKKITLECSQTMGHDKMYWYQQDPGMELHLIHYSYGVNSTEKGDLSSESTVSRIRTEHFPLTLESARPSHTSQYLCASSDYREDTQYFGPGTRLTVL.

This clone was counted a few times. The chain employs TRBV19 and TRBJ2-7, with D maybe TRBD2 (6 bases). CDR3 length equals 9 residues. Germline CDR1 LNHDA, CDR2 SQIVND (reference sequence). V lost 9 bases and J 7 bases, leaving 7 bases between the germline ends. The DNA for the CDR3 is TGTGCCAGCCGGGGGGAGCAGTACTTC. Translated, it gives CASRGEQYF.